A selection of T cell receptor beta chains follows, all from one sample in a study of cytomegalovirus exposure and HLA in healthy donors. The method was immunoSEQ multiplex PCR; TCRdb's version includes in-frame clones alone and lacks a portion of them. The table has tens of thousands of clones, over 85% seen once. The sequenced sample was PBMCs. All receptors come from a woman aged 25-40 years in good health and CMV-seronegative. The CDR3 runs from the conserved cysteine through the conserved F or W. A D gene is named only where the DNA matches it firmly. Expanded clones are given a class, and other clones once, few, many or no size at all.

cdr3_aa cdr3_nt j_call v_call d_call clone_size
CAWKGQGFQPQHF TGTGCCTGGAAGGGACAGGGTTTTCAGCCCCAGCATTTT TRBJ1-5 TRBV30 TRBD1 NA
CAWSVFGGSYGYTF TGTGCCTGGAGTGTTTTCGGGGGGTCCTATGGCTACACCTTC TRBJ1-2 TRBV30 NA NA
CASSETGTLYNEQFF TGCGCCAGCAGCGAGACCGGGACACTGTACAATGAGCAGTTCTTC TRBJ2-1 TRBV5-1 NA NA
CASSERNQPQHF TGTGCCAGCAGCGAACGGAATCAGCCCCAGCATTTT TRBJ1-5 TRBV6-1 NA NA
CASSIAVVRGGRPSGANVLTF TGTGCCAGTAGTATAGCCGTCGTACGGGGAGGGCGCCCCTCTGGGGCCAACGTCCTGACTTTC TRBJ2-6 TRBV19 TRBD2 NA
CASSFRQGIGKLFF TGTGCCAGCAGTTTCCGACAGGGTATCGGAAAACTGTTTTTT TRBJ1-4 TRBV6-6 TRBD1 NA
CASSVARERTGTLGYGYTF TGTGCCAGCAGCGTAGCAAGAGAACGGACAGGCACCTTGGGATATGGCTACACCTTC TRBJ1-2 TRBV9 TRBD1 once
CATSRGLAGDGETQYF TGTGCCACCAGCAGAGGACTAGCGGGAGATGGAGAGACCCAGTACTTC TRBJ2-5 TRBV15 TRBD2 NA
CAPPLTPSTDTQYF TGTGCCCCACCTCTGACTCCTAGCACAGATACGCAGTATTTT TRBJ2-3 TRBV19 NA once
CASSLEAGRFHEQYF TGTGCCAGCAGCTTAGAAGCAGGGAGGTTCCACGAGCAGTACTTC TRBJ2-7 TRBV7-2 NA NA
CASSTDSTRGNQPQHF TGTGCCAGTAGTACGGATAGTACGAGGGGCAATCAGCCCCAGCATTTT TRBJ1-5 TRBV19 NA NA
CASSTGQGPVRETQYF TGCGCCAGCAGCACCGGACAGGGCCCAGTCCGGGAGACCCAGTACTTC TRBJ2-5 TRBV5-1 TRBD1 NA
CASMPYRGRVAQYF TGTGCCAGCATGCCGTACAGGGGGCGAGTAGCCCAGTACTTC TRBJ2-5 TRBV6-6 TRBD1 NA